The clone carrying this TCR beta chain was seen many times. The CDR3 loop spans 14 amino acids. Germline V gene data show CDR1 as MNHEY and CDR2 as SVGEGT. The V gene end was trimmed by 2 bases and the J gene end by 4 bases; junction bases not matched to a gene: 2. Researchers amplified the TCR beta CDR3 regions from RNA transcripts. TCR CDR3 underwent first-round RT-PCR with the HTBI primer set. Using its own MiXCR run on the multiplex PCR reads, TCRdb lists one record per CDR3 protein. Among 500,000 to 650,000 distinct CDR3 sequences listed, about 20% were seen once. The data derive from a study of T cells in Graves' hyperthyroidism and ophthalmopathy.

This chain connects TRBV6-2 or TRBV6-3 to TRBJ2-7, with 10 bases lining up with TRBD1. The sequenced sample consisted of blood. The receptor's source is a man in his forties with Graves' ophthalmopathy. The CDR3 DNA sequence: TGTGCCAGCAGTTACGCGGGACAGGGGTACGAGCAGTACTTC. Translated, it gives CASSYAGQGYEQYF.